The present T cell receptor beta chain was sequenced within a study of blood T cell repertoires in COVID-19 (dated by TCRdb to the early 2020s). Regarding the research as a whole: Samples covering the acute and convalescent phases of COVID-19 were provided by collaborators in the United States, Italy and Spain. The dataset comprised deeply sampled blood TCRbeta repertoires from subjects exposed to, actively infected with, or recovered from COVID-19. Nearly every sample came with metadata listing a de-identified subject ID, COVID-19 status, age in years and sex. The repertoires were made available in a free public database intended to serve as a resource for research on the immune response to SARS-CoV-2. The material from the prospective study consisted of cDNA or gDNA derived from T cells, B-cell-depleted T cells, or PBMCs. Where available, HLA class I and class II types were obtained from metadata supplied by the sample provider rather than from assay-based typing. Samples were obtained from the ongoing ImmuneRACE study (first 160 participants) and from 1,000 to 1,500 subjects provided by 6 global collaborators. Beyond this particular receptor, the publication reports: Clinical and demographic metadata were provided uncurated, with the amount varying by source and participant.

V is pruned by 6 bases and J by 0 bases, leaving 5 bases of the junction without a gene match. From cysteine to phenylalanine, the CDR3 is 15 amino acids long. The retained sequence is limited to the CDR3, 45 bases, with the frame set at the first base. The germline V gene (reference sequence) yields LNHDA for CDR1 and SQIVND for CDR2. TCRbeta CDR3 regions were amplified from genomic DNA by means of the immunoSEQ Assay, a bias-controlled multiplex PCR. The paper's data handling went like this. The number of nucleated cells in each sample was estimated by amplification of reference gene primers within the assay. To quantify the absolute abundance of each unique TCRbeta CDR3 rearrangement, sequence reads were collapsed and filtered. Productive Simpson clonality was computed per sample as the square root of Simpson's diversity index over productive rearrangements. As stored in TCRdb, this immuneACCESS dataset retains in-frame rearrangements with V and J assigned. A fraction of the clones does not appear; measured against another copy, unresolved V genes explain less than half of the discrepancy, and the remainder lacks a known reason. The V and J calls and clone size come from that table; D and trimming were worked out from the DNA. In this sample the table shows some 170,000 clones, about nine tenths of which occur a single time. In total, the top ten clones hold 1.5% to 2% of the sample.

Whole blood was collected in K2EDTA tubes by collaborating institutions according to the institutions' own protocols. For TCRbeta analysis, collaborators shipped samples as frozen whole blood, isolated PBMCs, or DNA extracted from either of those sample types. With regard to this clone: Its cognate antigen has yet to be identified. The sample holds no much larger clone one base away, and base qualities are not on file.

The chain couples TRBV19 to TRBJ2-1, with 7 middle bases fitting TRBD1. The source of this sequence is a woman between 45 and 60 years old with acute or convalescent COVID-19. The source material was peripheral blood. The CDR3 region: CASRDRPSSYNEQFF. The nucleotides are TGTGCCAGTAGGGACAGGCCGAGCTCCTACAATGAGCAGTTCTTC. Extended through the reference TRBV19 and TRBJ2-1 proteins, this CDR3 yields the full variable domain: DGGITQSPKYLFRKEGQNVTLSCEQNLNHDAMYWYRQDPGQGLRLIYYSQIVNDFQKGDIAEGYSVSREKKESFPLTVTSAQKNPTAFYLCASRDRPSSYNEQFFGPGTRLTVL.